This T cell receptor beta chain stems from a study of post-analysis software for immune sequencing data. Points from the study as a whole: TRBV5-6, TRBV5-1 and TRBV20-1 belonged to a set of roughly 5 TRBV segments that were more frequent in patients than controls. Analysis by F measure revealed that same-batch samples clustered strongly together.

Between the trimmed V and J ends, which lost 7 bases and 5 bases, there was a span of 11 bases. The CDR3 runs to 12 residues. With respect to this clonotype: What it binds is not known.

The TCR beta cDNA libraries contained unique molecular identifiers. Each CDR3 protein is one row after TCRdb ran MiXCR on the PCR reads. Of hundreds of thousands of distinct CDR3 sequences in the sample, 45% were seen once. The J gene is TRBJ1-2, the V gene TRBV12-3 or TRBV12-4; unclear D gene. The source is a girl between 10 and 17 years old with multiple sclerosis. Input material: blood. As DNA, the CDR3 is TGTGCCAGCACCACGGCAACATATGGCTACACCTTC. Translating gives CASTTATYGYTF.